Listed here is a single T cell receptor (beta chain). The antigen remains unidentified. This CDR3 comprises 11 residues. Trimming pared 4 bases from V and 3 bases from J, leaving 4 bases between. From germline, CDR1 is SGHTA and CDR2 FQGNSA. Those who donated were healthy bone marrow donors. The PCR had 60 Vbeta and 13 Jbeta primers. Sequencing was performed with immunoSEQ multiplex PCR; in TCRdb, only in-frame clones are kept and a portion is missing. The sample contains approximately 100,000 clones, 65% to 80% of which appear only once. The sample originates from a study of cytomegalovirus exposure and HLA in healthy donors. Broader study findings: V- and J-gene trimming in TCR beta was tied to a missense DCLRE1C variant by an analysis performed later. Follow-up analysis seemed to connect common viral pathogens with several of the most significant clusters identified. Specificity of a few CMV-associated chains for CMV antigens was verified in vitro.

This chain connects TRBV7-2 to TRBJ2-7, with no clear D. The sequenced sample consisted of PBMCs. The clonotype originates from a female donor in good health and CMV-seropositive. The CDR3 coding sequence is TGTGCCAGCAGCTCCGTCTACGAGCAGTACTTC. Translation: CASSSVYEQYF.